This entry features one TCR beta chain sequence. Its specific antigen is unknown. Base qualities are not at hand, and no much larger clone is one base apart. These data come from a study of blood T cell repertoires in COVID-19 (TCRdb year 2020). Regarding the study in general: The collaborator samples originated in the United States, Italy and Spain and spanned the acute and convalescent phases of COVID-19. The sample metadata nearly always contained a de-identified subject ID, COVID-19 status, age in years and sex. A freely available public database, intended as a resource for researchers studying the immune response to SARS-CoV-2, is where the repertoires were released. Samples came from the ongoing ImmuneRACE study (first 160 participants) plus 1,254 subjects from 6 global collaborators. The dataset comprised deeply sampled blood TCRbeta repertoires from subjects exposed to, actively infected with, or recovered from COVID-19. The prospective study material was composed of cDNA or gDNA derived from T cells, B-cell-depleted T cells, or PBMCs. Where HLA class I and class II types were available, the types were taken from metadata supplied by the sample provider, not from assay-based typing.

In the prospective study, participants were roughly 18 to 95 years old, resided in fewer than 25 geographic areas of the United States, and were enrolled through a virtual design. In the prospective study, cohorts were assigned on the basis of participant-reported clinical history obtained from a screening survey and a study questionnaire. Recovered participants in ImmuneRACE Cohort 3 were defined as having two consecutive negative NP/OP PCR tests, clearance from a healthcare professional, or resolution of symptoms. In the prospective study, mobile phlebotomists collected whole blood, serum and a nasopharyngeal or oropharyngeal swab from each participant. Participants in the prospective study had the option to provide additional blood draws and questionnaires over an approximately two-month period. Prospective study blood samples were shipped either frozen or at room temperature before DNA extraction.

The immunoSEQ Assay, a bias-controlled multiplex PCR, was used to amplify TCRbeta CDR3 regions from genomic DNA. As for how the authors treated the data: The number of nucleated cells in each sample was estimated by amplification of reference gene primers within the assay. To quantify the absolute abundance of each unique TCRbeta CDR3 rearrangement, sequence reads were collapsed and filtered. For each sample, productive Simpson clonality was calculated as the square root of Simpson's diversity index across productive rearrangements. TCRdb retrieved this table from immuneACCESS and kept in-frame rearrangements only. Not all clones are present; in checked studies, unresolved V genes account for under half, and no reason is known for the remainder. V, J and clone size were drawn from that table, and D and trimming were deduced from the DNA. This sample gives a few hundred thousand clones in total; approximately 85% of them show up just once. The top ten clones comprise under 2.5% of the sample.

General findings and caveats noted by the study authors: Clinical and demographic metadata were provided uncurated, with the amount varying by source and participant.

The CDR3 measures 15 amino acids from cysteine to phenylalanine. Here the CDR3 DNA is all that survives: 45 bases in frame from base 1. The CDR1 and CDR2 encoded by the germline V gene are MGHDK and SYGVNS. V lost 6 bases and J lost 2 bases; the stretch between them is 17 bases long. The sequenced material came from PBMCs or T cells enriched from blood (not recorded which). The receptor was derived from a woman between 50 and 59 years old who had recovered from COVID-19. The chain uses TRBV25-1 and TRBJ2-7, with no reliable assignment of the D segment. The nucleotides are TGTGCCAGCAGCCACCAAAGTACAGAAACCTACGAGCAGTACTTC. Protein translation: CASSHQSTETYEQYF.